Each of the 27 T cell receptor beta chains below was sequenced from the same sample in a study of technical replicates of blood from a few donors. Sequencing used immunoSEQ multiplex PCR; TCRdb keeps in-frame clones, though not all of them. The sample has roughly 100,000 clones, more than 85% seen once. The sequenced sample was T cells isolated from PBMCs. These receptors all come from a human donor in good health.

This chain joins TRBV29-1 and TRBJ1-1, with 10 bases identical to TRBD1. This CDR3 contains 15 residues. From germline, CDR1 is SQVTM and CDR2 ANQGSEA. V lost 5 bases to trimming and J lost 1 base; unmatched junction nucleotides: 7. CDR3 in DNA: TGCAGCGTTTCAACGGGACAGGGGTGGAACACTGAAGCTTTCTTT. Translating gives CSVSTGQGWNTEAFF.

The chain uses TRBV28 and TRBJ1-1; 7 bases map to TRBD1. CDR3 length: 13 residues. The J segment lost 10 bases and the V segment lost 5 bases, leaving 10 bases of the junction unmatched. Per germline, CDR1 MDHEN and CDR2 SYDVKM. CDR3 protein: CASSEHRGNGAFF. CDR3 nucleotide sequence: TGTGCCAGCAGTGAACACAGGGGTAACGGAGCTTTCTTT. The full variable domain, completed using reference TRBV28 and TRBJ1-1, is DVKVTQSSRYLVKRTGEKVFLECVQDMDHENMFWYRQDPGLGLRLIYFSYDVKMKEKGDIPEGYSVSREKKERFSLILESASTNQTSMYLCASSEHRGNGAFFGQGTRLTVV.

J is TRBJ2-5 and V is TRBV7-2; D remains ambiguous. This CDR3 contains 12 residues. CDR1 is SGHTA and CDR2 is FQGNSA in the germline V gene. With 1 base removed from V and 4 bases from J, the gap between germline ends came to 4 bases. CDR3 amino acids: CASSLGLETQYF. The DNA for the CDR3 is TGTGCCAGCAGCTTAGGACTAGAGACCCAGTACTTC.

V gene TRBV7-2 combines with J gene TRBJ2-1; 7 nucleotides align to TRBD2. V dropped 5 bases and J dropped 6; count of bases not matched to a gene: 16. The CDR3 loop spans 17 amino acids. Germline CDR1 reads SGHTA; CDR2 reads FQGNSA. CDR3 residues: CASSLMVLAEGINEQFF. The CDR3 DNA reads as TGTGCCAGCAGCCTTATGGTCCTAGCGGAAGGGATCAATGAGCAGTTCTTC.

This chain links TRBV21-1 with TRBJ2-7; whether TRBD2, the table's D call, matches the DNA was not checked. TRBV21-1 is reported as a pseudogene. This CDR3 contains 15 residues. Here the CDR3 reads CASSKEAGSTYEQYF. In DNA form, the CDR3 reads TGTGCCAGCAGCAAAGAGGCGGGCAGTACTTACGAGCAGTACTTC.

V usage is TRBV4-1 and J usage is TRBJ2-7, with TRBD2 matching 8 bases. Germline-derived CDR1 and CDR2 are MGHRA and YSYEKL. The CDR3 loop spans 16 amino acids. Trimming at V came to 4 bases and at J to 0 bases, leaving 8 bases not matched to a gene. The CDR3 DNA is TGCGCCAGCAGCCTCCGAGCGGGAGAGTACTCCTACGAGCAGTACTTC. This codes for CASSLRAGEYSYEQYF.

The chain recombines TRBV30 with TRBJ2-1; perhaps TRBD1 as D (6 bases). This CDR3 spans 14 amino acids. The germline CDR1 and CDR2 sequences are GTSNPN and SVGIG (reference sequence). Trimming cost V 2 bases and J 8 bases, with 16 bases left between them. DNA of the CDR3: TGTGCCTGGAGTACATTAACCCAGGGGTATGAGCAGTTCTTC. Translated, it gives CAWSTLTQGYEQFF.

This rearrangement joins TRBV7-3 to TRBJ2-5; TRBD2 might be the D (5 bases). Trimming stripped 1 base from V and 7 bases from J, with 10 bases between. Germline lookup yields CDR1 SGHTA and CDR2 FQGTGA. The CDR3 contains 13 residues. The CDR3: CASSLNAAGTQYF. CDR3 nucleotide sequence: TGTGCCAGCAGCTTAAACGCGGCGGGGACCCAGTACTTC.

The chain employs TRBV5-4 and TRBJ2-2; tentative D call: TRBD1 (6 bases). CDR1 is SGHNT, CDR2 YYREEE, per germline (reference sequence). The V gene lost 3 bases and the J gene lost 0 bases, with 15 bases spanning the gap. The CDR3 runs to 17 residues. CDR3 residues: CASSSSPGHSNTGELFF. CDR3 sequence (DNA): TGTGCCAGCAGCTCTTCCCCGGGACATTCGAACACCGGGGAGCTGTTTTTT.

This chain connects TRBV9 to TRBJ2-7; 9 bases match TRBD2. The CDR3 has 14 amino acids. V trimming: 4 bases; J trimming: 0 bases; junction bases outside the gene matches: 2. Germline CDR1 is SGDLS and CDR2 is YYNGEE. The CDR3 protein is CASSISGSSYEQYF. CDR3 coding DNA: TGTGCCAGCAGCATTAGCGGGAGCTCCTACGAGCAGTACTTC.

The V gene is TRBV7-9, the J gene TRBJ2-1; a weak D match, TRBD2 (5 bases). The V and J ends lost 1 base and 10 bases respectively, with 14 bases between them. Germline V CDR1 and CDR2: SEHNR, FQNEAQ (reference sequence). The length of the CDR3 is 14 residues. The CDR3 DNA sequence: TGTGCCAGCAGCTTAGGTTTCGGGGAATGGGAGCAGTTCTTC. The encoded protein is CASSLGFGEWEQFF.

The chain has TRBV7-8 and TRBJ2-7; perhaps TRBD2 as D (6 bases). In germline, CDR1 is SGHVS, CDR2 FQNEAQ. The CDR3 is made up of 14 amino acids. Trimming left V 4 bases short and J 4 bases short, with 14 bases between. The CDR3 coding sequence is TGTGCCAGCAGCTCTCCTAGCGAAGGATACGAGCAGTACTTC. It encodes CASSSPSEGYEQYF.

The CDR3 spells CASTETGYGEQYF. The CDR3 bases are TGTGCCAGCACCGAAACAGGGTACGGCGAGCAGTACTTC. The chain couples TRBV6-5 to TRBJ2-7; tentatively, D is TRBD1 (6 bases). Trimming stripped 7 bases from V and 6 bases from J, with 16 bases between. The germline V gene has CDR1 MNHEY and CDR2 SVGAGI. CDR3 size: 13 residues.

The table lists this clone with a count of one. The CDR3 DNA is TGTGCCAGCAGTTTATCGACAGCCCAGACGAGAGCTGAAGCTTTCTTT. Translating it yields CASSLSTAQTRAEAFF. The rearrangement joins TRBV27 to TRBJ1-1; tentatively, D is TRBD1 (5 bases). Germline V CDR1 and CDR2: MNHEY, SMNVEV (reference sequence). V lost 0 bases and J 6 bases, leaving 17 bases between the germline ends. The CDR3 is made up of 16 amino acids.

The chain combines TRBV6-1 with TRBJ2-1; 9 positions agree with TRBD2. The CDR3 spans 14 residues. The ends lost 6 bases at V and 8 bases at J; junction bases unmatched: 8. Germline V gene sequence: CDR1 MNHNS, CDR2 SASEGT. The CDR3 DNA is TGTGCCAGCAGAACGGGACTAGCCTTCGATGAGCAGTTCTTC. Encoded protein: CASRTGLAFDEQFF.

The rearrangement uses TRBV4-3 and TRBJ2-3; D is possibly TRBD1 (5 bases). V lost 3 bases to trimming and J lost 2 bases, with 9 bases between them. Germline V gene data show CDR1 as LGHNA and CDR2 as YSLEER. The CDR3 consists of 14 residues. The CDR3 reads CASSQQGITDTQYF. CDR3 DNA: TGCGCCAGCAGCCAGCAGGGTATCACAGATACGCAGTATTTT.

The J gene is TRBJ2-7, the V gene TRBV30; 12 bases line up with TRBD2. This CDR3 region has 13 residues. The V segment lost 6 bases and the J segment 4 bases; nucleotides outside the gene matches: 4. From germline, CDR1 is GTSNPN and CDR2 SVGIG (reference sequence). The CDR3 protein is CACVLAGGYEQYF. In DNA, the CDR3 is TGTGCCTGCGTCCTAGCGGGAGGGTACGAGCAGTACTTC.

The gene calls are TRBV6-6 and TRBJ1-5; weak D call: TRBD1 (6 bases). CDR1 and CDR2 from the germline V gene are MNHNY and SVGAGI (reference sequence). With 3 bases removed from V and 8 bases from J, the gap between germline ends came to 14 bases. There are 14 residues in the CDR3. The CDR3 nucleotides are TGTGCCAGCAGTTATTGGGGGGGCTTGGAGCCCCAGCATTTT. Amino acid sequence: CASSYWGGLEPQHF.

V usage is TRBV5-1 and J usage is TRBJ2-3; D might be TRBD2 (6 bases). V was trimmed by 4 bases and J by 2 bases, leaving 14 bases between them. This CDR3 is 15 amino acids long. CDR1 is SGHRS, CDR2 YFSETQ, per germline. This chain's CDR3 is CASSAVAAFTDTQYF. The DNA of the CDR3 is TGCGCCAGCAGCGCCGTAGCGGCCTTCACAGATACGCAGTATTTT.

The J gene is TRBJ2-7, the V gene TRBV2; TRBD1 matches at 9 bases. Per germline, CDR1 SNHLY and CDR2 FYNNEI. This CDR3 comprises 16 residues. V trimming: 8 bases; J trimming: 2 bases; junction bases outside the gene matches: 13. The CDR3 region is CASYGSGTGFTYEQYF. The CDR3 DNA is TGTGCCAGCTATGGATCCGGGACAGGGTTCACCTACGAGCAGTACTTC.

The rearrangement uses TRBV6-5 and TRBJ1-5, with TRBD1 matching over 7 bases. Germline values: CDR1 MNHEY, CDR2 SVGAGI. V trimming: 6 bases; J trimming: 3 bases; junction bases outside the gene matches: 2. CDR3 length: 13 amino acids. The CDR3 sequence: CASRQGNNQPQHF. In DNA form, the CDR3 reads TGTGCCAGCAGACAGGGGAACAATCAGCCCCAGCATTTT.

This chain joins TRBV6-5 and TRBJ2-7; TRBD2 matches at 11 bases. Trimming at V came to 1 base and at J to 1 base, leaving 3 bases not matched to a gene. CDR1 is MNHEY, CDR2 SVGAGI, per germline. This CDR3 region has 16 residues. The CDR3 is CASSYWLAGGSYEQYF. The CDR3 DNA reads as TGTGCCAGCAGTTACTGGCTAGCGGGAGGTTCCTACGAGCAGTACTTC.

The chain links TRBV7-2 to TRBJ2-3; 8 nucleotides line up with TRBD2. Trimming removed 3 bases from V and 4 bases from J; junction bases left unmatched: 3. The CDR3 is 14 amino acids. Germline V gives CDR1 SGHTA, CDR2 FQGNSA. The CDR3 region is CASSFSGIADTQYF. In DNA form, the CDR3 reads TGTGCCAGCAGCTTTAGCGGGATCGCAGATACGCAGTATTTT.

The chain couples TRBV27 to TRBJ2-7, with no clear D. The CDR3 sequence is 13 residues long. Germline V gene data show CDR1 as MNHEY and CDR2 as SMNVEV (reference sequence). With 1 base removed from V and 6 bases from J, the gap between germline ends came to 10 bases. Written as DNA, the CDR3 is TGTGCCAGCAGTTTATTAGCCCTTGGCGAGCAGTACTTC. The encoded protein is CASSLLALGEQYF.

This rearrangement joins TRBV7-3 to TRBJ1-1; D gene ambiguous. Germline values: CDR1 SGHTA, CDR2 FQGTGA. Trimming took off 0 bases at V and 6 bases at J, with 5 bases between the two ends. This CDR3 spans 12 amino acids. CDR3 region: CASSLTGPEAFF. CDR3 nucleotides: TGTGCCAGCAGCTTAACTGGGCCTGAAGCTTTCTTT. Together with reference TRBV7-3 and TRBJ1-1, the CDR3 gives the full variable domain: GAGVSQTPSNKVTEKGKYVELRCDPISGHTALYWYRQSLGQGPEFLIYFQGTGAADDSGLPNDRFFAVRPEGSVSTLKIQRTERGDSAVYLCASSLTGPEAFFGQGTRLTVV.

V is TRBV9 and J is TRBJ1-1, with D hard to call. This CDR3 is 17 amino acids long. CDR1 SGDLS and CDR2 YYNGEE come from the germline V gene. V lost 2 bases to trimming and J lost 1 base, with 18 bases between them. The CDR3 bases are TGTGCCAGCAGCGTCGGGGTTGCATTTGTGGGGAACACTGAAGCTTTCTTT. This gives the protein CASSVGVAFVGNTEAFF.

The DNA for the CDR3 is TGTGCCAGCAGCCGGCTAGCGGGACTCCCCCCAGATACGCAGTATTTT. This gives the protein CASSRLAGLPPDTQYF. V and J are TRBV4-2 and TRBJ2-3; TRBD2 matches 9 bases. The CDR3 runs to 16 residues. Trimming cost V 4 bases and J 4 bases; bases outside gene matches: 9. Germline-derived CDR1 and CDR2 are LGHNA and YNFKEQ.